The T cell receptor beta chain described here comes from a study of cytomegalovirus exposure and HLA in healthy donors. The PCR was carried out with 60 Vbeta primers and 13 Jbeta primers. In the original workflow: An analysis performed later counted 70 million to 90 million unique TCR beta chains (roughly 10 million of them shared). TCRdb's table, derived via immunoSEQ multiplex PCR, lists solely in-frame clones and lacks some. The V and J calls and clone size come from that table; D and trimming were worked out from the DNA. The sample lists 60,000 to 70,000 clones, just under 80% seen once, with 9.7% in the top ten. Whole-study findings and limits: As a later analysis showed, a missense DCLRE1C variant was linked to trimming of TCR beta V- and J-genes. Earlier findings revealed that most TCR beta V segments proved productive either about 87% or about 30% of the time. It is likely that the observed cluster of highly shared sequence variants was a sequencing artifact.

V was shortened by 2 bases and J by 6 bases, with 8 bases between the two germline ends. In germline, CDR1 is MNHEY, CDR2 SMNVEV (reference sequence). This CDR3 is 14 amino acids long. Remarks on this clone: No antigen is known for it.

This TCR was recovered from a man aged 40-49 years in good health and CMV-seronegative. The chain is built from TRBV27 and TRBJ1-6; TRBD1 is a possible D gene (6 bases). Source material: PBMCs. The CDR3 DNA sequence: TGTGCCAGCAGTTTAAGCAGGGGTAATTCACCCCTCCACTTT. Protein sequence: CASSLSRGNSPLHF.